These 7 T cell receptor beta chains were sequenced from one sample in a study of blood T cells in healthy people across ages. Alongside a J-beta primer mix, a sample-barcoded 5' primer served in a second PCR lasting about 6 to 12 cycles. TCRdb reanalysed the 5' RACE reads using MiXCR and keeps one entry per CDR3 protein. The sample lists 700,000 or so distinct CDR3 sequences; around two fifths were seen once. The sequenced sample was blood. Every receptor here comes from an elderly man in good health.

The chain employs TRBV7-2 and TRBJ2-5; 11 nucleotides line up with TRBD2. V shed 1 base, J shed 1 base, and the junction held 8 bases outside the gene matches. Per the germline V gene, CDR1 is SGHTA and CDR2 is FQGNSA. The CDR3 length is 18 residues. The CDR3 loop is CASSLVLGLADVQETQYF. CDR3 DNA: TGTGCCAGCAGCTTAGTTCTGGGACTAGCGGACGTCCAAGAGACCCAGTACTTC.

This clonotype has just a few counts. The V and J genes are TRBV20-1 and TRBJ2-7; 8 bases are a match to TRBD2. The end of the DNA is better explained by TRBJ2-5, so the J call may be wrong. This CDR3 is 15 amino acids long. Germline-derived CDR1 and CDR2 are DFQATT and SNEGSKA (reference sequence). The CDR3 DNA follows: TGCAGTGCTAGAGATAGGGGACTAGTCGTCGAGACCCAGTACTTC. Residues: CSARDRGLVVETQYF.

The rearrangement uses TRBV20-1 and TRBJ2-3, with TRBD2 matching 12 bases. This CDR3 is built from 15 residues. Trimming removed 4 bases from V and 4 bases from J; junction bases left unmatched: 6. CDR1 and CDR2 from the germline V gene are DFQATT and SNEGSKA (reference sequence). The CDR3 is CSAIRLAGVSDTQYF. CDR3 DNA: TGCAGTGCTATCCGACTAGCGGGAGTGTCAGATACGCAGTATTTT.

The chain joins TRBV7-6 to TRBJ2-1, with D perhaps being TRBD1 or TRBD2 (5 bases each). Germline CDR1 and CDR2: SGHVS and FNYEAQ. The CDR3 covers 16 residues. Trimming took off 3 bases at V and 0 bases at J, with 12 bases between the two ends. CDR3 amino acids: CASSLLARGSYNEQFF. The DNA for the CDR3 is TGTGCCAGCAGCTTGCTAGCTAGGGGCTCCTACAATGAGCAGTTCTTC.

J is TRBJ2-1 and V is TRBV20-1; TRBD2 is a possible D gene (7 bases). Looked up from germline, CDR1 is DFQATT and CDR2 is SNEGSKA (reference sequence). This CDR3 region has 14 residues. The CDR3 here is CSLGGANSYNEQFF. In nucleotides, the CDR3 is TGCAGCCTTGGGGGGGCCAACTCCTACAATGAGCAGTTCTTC.

The genes are TRBV29-1 and TRBJ2-2; the D gene is possibly TRBD1 (7 bases). The CDR3 runs 18 residues. The germline V gene encodes CDR1 SQVTM and CDR2 ANQGSEA. CDR3 nucleotide sequence: TGCAACGATTTACTACGGGACAGAACGCTAGCGAGACCGGGGGAGCTGTTTTTT. It translates to CNDLLRDRTLARPGELFF.

J is TRBJ2-5 and V is TRBV9, with no clear D. The CDR3 loop spans 15 amino acids. The germline CDR1 and CDR2 sequences are SGDLS and YYNGEE. V was shortened by 0 bases and J by 3 bases, with 12 bases between the two germline ends. The chain's CDR3 is CASSVGHIVEETQYF. The CDR3 DNA is TGTGCCAGCAGCGTAGGTCACATTGTGGAAGAGACCCAGTACTTC.